The 5 T cell receptor beta chains below all came from one sample that was sequenced in a study of cytomegalovirus exposure and HLA in healthy donors. Some clones are missing from TCRdb's copy, which holds only in-frame ones; the method was immunoSEQ multiplex PCR. In the table there are roughly 130,000 clones, roughly 89% of which are singletons. Sequencing was performed on PBMCs. The source of these receptors is a woman between 18 and 29 years old in good health and CMV-seropositive.

This chain uses TRBV9 with TRBJ1-3; TRBD1 aligns across 7 bases. The germline V gene has CDR1 SGDLS and CDR2 YYNGEE. The V and J ends lost 0 bases and 2 bases, in that order; junction bases with no gene match: 8. The CDR3 has 17 amino acids. The CDR3 region has the DNA TGTGCCAGCAGCGTAGAGAGGGCAGGGGGTGCTGGAAACACCATATATTTT. Translation: CASSVERAGGAGNTIYF. The variable domain in full, with the rest retrieved from reference TRBV9 and TRBJ1-3, is DSGVTQTPKHLITATGQRVTLRCSPRSGDLSVYWYQQSLDQGLQFLIQYYNGEERAKGNILERFSAQQFPDLHSELNLSSLELGDSALYFCASSVERAGGAGNTIYFGEGSWLTVV.

The V and J genes are TRBV5-1 and TRBJ2-2, with TRBD2 identical over 8 bases. V lost 0 bases to trimming and J lost 2 bases; unmatched junction nucleotides: 3. This CDR3 has 16 amino acids. From germline, CDR1 is SGHRS and CDR2 YFSETQ. The DNA of the CDR3 is TGCGCCAGCAGCTTGGGAGGACTAGCTAACACCGGGGAGCTGTTTTTT. Its protein product is CASSLGGLANTGELFF.

V gene TRBV4-1 combines with J gene TRBJ2-7; D call uncertain. V lost 1 base to trimming and J lost 0 bases, with 10 bases between them. Germline lookup yields CDR1 MGHRA and CDR2 YSYEKL. This CDR3 spans 15 amino acids. The CDR3 DNA is TGCGCCAGCAGCCAAGGGGCCCGACGCTCCTACGAGCAGTACTTC. It translates to CASSQGARRSYEQYF.

The chain carries TRBV15 and TRBJ2-7, with D tentatively TRBD1 (5 bases). The CDR3 sequence is 14 residues long. Germline V gives CDR1 LNHNV, CDR2 YYDKDF (reference sequence). Between the trimmed V and J ends, which lost 3 bases and 0 bases, there was a span of 9 bases. The CDR3 sequence: CATSSQGNSYEQYF. The CDR3 DNA is TGTGCCACCAGCAGCCAGGGCAACTCCTACGAGCAGTACTTC.

The gene calls are TRBV7-9 and TRBJ2-5, with TRBD1 identical over 9 bases. Germline values: CDR1 SEHNR, CDR2 FQNEAQ (reference sequence). V dropped 3 bases and J dropped 4; count of bases not matched to a gene: 6. The CDR3 loop spans 15 amino acids. This CDR3 reads CASSFVTGGGETQYF. The CDR3 nucleotides read TGTGCCAGCAGCTTCGTTACAGGGGGCGGAGAGACCCAGTACTTC.